The 11 T cell receptor beta chains below all came from one sample that was sequenced in a study of blood T cell repertoires in COVID-19. Method: immunoSEQ multiplex PCR; TCRdb's copy keeps in-frame clones and lacks some. The data hold about 85,000 clones, with roughly 89% observed a single time. Specimen: peripheral blood. These receptors all stem from a man in his fifties or sixties with acute or convalescent COVID-19.

This sequence joins TRBV6-5 and TRBJ1-1, with D possibly matching TRBD1 (6 bases). The germline gives CDR1 MNHEY, CDR2 SVGAGI. Trimming took 0 bases from V and 6 from J, leaving 14 bases between them. The CDR3 runs to 15 residues. The CDR3 region is CASSYSRGSYSEAFF. The CDR3 DNA reads as TGTGCCAGCAGTTACTCGAGGGGGTCGTATTCTGAAGCTTTCTTT.

The chain has TRBV4-3 and TRBJ2-1; 12 bases fit TRBD1. V lost 0 bases to trimming and J lost 7 bases; unmatched junction nucleotides: 4. The germline V gene has CDR1 LGHNA and CDR2 YSLEER. The CDR3 runs to 16 residues. The CDR3 sequence is CASSQDRDRGRNEQFF. CDR3 coding DNA: TGCGCCAGCAGCCAAGATAGGGACAGGGGGCGGAATGAGCAGTTCTTC.

The J gene is TRBJ1-5, the V gene TRBV2, with TRBD1 matching 9 bases. Per germline, CDR1 SNHLY and CDR2 FYNNEI. The J segment lost 7 bases and the V segment lost 8 bases, leaving 6 bases of the junction unmatched. This CDR3 is 13 amino acids long. CDR3 bases: TGTGCCAGCCGGACAGGGGAGGAACAGCCCCAGCATTTT. It yields the protein CASRTGEEQPQHF.

The rearrangement uses TRBV27 and TRBJ2-3; 13 positions match TRBD2. The V gene end was trimmed by 5 bases and the J gene end by 2 bases; junction bases not matched to a gene: 13. This CDR3 region has 19 residues. Germline loops: CDR1 MNHEY, CDR2 SMNVEV (reference sequence). The CDR3 loop is CASSPILGTSGVNTDTQYF. The CDR3 nucleotides are TGTGCCAGCAGTCCCATCCTCGGGACTAGCGGGGTGAACACAGATACGCAGTATTTT.

The sample holds a few counts of this clone. V and J are TRBV7-2 and TRBJ2-3; TRBD2 agrees at 9 bases. The CDR3 sequence is 17 residues long. V dropped 2 bases and J dropped 6; count of bases not matched to a gene: 12. Germline V CDR1 and CDR2: SGHTA, FQGNSA. The CDR3 bases are TGTGCCAGCAGCTTAAGGCGTGCGGGGGGGGCGGCGGATACGCAGTATTTT. Its translation is CASSLRRAGGAADTQYF.

The chain employs TRBV24-1 and TRBJ2-1; TRBD2 matches 10 bases. The CDR3 length is 17 residues. V dropped 2 bases and J dropped 4; count of bases not matched to a gene: 7. Germline V gene lookup returns CDR1 KGHDR and CDR2 SFDVKD. The CDR3 nucleotides read TGTGCCACCAGTGATTGGGACCTAGCGGGGGAGTACAATGAGCAGTTCTTC. Its translation: CATSDWDLAGEYNEQFF.

The rearrangement links TRBV7-9 to TRBJ2-3, with a tentative D call TRBD2 (5 bases). Germline V lookup: CDR1 SEHNR, CDR2 FQNEAQ (reference sequence). The CDR3 has 16 amino acids. The V end lost 5 bases, the J end lost 2 bases, and 17 bases lay between the germline ends. The CDR3 nucleotides are TGTGCCAGCAGCCCAATTTTGGCTAGCTCCACAGATACGCAGTATTTT. This codes for CASSPILASSTDTQYF.

The J gene is TRBJ1-1, the V gene TRBV7-6; D not resolved. With 0 bases removed from V and 2 bases from J, the gap between germline ends came to 19 bases. Germline V gene data show CDR1 as SGHVS and CDR2 as FNYEAQ. The CDR3 consists of 18 residues. In DNA, the CDR3 is TGTGCCAGCAGCTTAGCGAGGGAGGCGGCAGAGAGAAACACTGAAGCTTTCTTT. Translated, it gives CASSLAREAAERNTEAFF.

The gene calls are TRBV15 and TRBJ1-6, with 7 bases that match TRBD1. CDR1 LNHNV and CDR2 YYDKDF come from the germline V gene (reference sequence). J was trimmed by 5 bases and V by 3 bases; bases with no gene match: 4. CDR3 length equals 15 residues. The CDR3 reads CATSRDRRNNSPLHF. The CDR3 bases are TGTGCCACCAGCAGGGACAGGAGGAATAATTCACCCCTCCACTTT.

This rearrangement joins TRBV3-1 (or the pseudogene TRBV3-2) to TRBJ2-7; 7 bases are a match to TRBD1. Germline-derived CDR1 and CDR2 are LGHDT and YNNKEL (reference sequence). Trimming took 0 bases from V and 0 from J; bases not matched to a gene: 5. The CDR3 sequence is 16 residues long. DNA of the CDR3: TGTGCCAGCAGCCAAGAGTGGGACAGCACCTCCTACGAGCAGTACTTC. This codes for CASSQEWDSTSYEQYF.

The CDR3 loop is CASSPGLTGELFF. CDR3 in DNA: TGTGCCAGCAGCCCAGGACTGACCGGGGAGCTGTTTTTT. This chain links TRBV11-3 with TRBJ2-2, with a weak D call TRBD2 (5 bases). CDR3 size: 13 residues. V was trimmed by 5 bases and J by 5 bases, leaving 9 bases between them. The V gene's germline CDR1 is SGHNT and CDR2 YENEEA. Based on the CDR3 plus reference TRBV11-3 and TRBJ2-2, the full variable domain is EAGVVQSPRYKIIEKKQPVAFWCNPISGHNTLYWYLQNLGQGPELLIRYENEEAVDDSQLPKDRFSAERLKGVDSTLKIQPAELGDSAVYLCASSPGLTGELFFGEGSRLTVL.